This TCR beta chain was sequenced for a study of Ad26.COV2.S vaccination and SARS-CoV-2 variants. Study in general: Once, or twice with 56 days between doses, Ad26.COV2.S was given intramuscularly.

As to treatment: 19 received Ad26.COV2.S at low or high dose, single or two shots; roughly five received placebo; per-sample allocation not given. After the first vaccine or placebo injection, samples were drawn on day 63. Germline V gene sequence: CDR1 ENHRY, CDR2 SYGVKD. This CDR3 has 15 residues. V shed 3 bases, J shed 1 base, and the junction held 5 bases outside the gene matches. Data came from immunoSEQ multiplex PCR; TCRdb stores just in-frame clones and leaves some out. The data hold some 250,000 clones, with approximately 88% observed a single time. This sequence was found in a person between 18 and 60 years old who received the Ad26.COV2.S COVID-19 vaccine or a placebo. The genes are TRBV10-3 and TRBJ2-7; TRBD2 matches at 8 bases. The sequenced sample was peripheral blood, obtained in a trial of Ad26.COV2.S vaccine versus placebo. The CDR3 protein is CAISETGGPSYEQYF. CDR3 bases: TGTGCCATCAGTGAAACGGGAGGGCCGTCCTACGAGCAGTACTTC.